The 11 T cell receptor beta chains presented below share a single source sample, sequenced in a study of blood T cell repertoires in COVID-19. Produced via immunoSEQ multiplex PCR; TCRdb's table is partial and in-frame only. The table has roughly 120,000 clones, approximately 84% seen once; the top ten hold around 7.5%. The material sequenced was peripheral blood. These receptor sequences come from a man in his 70s with active or convalescent COVID-19.

The CDR3 protein is CASSYRGGDNSPLHF. The DNA for the CDR3 is TGTGCCAGCAGTTACAGGGGGGGCGATAATTCACCCCTCCACTTT. V usage is TRBV6-5 and J usage is TRBJ1-6, with D possibly matching TRBD1 (6 bases). V dropped 2 bases and J dropped 5 bases, with 10 bases sitting between them. The CDR3 consists of 15 residues. Germline values: CDR1 MNHEY, CDR2 SVGAGI.

The rearrangement uses TRBV9 and TRBJ2-1, with 8 positions matching TRBD2. Trimming removed 3 bases from V and 5 bases from J; junction bases left unmatched: 10. The CDR3 sequence is 16 residues long. Germline CDR1 SGDLS, CDR2 YYNGEE. The CDR3, as DNA: TGTGCCAGCAGCGCCCGTCCCGCGGGGGGAAACAATGAGCAGTTCTTC. Protein: CASSARPAGGNNEQFF.

The chain links TRBV9 to TRBJ2-7, with D perhaps matching TRBD1 (8 bases). This CDR3 has 18 amino acids. The germline gives CDR1 SGDLS, CDR2 YYNGEE. Trimming removed 4 bases from V and 3 bases from J, with 26 bases in between. The CDR3 is CASSPRTGIGSSGYEQYF. The CDR3 DNA is TGTGCCAGCAGCCCTCGGACAGGGATCGGGTCTAGCGGCTACGAGCAGTACTTC.

This clone was seen a single time. This chain's CDR3 is CAWDAGTGYNSPLHF. CDR3 nucleotide sequence: TGTGCCTGGGACGCGGGGACAGGGTATAATTCACCCCTCCACTTT. J is TRBJ1-6 and V is TRBV30, with 9 positions matching TRBD1. Trimming at V came to 5 bases and at J to 4 bases, leaving 6 bases not matched to a gene. Germline-derived CDR1 and CDR2 are GTSNPN and SVGIG (reference sequence). The CDR3 has 15 amino acids.

The rearrangement links TRBV28 to TRBJ1-4; 12 bases are a match to TRBD1. In germline, CDR1 is MDHEN, CDR2 SYDVKM. With 1 base clipped from V and 10 bases from J, the junction kept 13 bases outside the gene matches. The CDR3 sequence is 18 residues long. The CDR3 DNA follows: TGTGCCAGCAGTTTATTCATAGGGACAGGGGGCGCGGGAGGAAAACTGTTTTTT. It is translated as CASSLFIGTGGAGGKLFF.

V usage is TRBV20-1 and J usage is TRBJ1-2; the D gene is possibly TRBD1 (6 bases). The ends were cut back, 5 bases at V and 8 bases at J, with 12 bases in the middle. The CDR3 extends over 11 amino acids. Germline CDR1 is DFQATT and CDR2 is SNEGSKA (reference sequence). DNA for the CDR3: TGCAGTGCTTACGGGGGGCAAGGCTACACCTTC. Amino acid sequence: CSAYGGQGYTF.

This rearrangement joins TRBV11-2 to TRBJ1-1; 9 bases are shared with TRBD1. This CDR3 has 15 residues. Germline loops: CDR1 SGHAT, CDR2 FQNNGV. Trimming at V came to 5 bases and at J to 1 base, leaving 5 bases not matched to a gene. CDR3 bases: TGTGCCAGCAGCACCCCGGGACAGGGGAACACTGAAGCTTTCTTT. Its translation: CASSTPGQGNTEAFF.

The chain's CDR3 is CSVQGLSTEAFF. As DNA, the CDR3 is TGCAGCGTACAGGGCTTGAGCACTGAAGCTTTCTTT. V and J are TRBV29-1 and TRBJ1-1, with TRBD1 as a possible D gene (6 bases). V gave up 6 bases and J gave up 4 bases, with 12 bases separating them. The CDR3 is 12 amino acids. Germline V gene data show CDR1 as SQVTM and CDR2 as ANQGSEA.

This chain uses TRBV7-2 with TRBJ2-7, with 11 positions matching TRBD2. Germline V gene lookup returns CDR1 SGHTA and CDR2 FQGNSA. This CDR3 contains 16 residues. The junction had 12 bases not matched to a gene; V was cut back by 5 bases and J by 6 bases. The CDR3 DNA is TGTGCCAGCAGCCCCCAGCCACTAGCGGGAGCCTTCGAGCAGTACTTC. As protein: CASSPQPLAGAFEQYF.

The V and J genes are TRBV7-3 and TRBJ2-3; TRBD1 agrees at 9 bases. The CDR3 is 18 residues long. Germline V gene lookup returns CDR1 SGHTA and CDR2 FQGTGA. Trimming took 1 base from V and 7 from J; bases not matched to a gene: 15. CDR3 nucleotide sequence: TGTGCCAGCAGCTTAAATTTGGGGGGACAGGGTAAATCCAATACGCAGTATTTT. This translates into CASSLNLGGQGKSNTQYF.

The rearrangement links TRBV9 to TRBJ1-2; 7 bases map to TRBD1. Per germline, CDR1 SGDLS and CDR2 YYNGEE. The CDR3 is 16 amino acids. V was clipped by 1 base and J by 4 bases; unmatched bases: 10. CDR3 amino acids: CASSVKEGGYGYGYTF. The CDR3 nucleotides are TGTGCCAGCAGCGTAAAGGAAGGGGGCTATGGCTATGGCTACACCTTC.